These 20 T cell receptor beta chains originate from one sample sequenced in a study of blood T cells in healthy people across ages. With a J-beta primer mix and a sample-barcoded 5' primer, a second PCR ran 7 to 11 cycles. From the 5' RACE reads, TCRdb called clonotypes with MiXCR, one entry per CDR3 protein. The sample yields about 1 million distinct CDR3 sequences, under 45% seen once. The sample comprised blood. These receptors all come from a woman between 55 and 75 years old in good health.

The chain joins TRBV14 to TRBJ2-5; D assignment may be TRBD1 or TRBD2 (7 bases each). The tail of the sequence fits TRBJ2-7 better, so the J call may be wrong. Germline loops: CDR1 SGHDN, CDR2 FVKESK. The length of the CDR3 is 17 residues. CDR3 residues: CASRNGGAGQFSYEQYF. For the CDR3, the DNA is TGTGCCAGCAGAAATGGGGGAGCGGGACAGTTCTCCTACGAGCAGTACTTC.

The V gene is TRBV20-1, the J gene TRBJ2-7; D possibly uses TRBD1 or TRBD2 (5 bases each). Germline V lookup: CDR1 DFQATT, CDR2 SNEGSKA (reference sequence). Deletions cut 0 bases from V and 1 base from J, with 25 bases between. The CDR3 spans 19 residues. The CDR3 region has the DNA TGCAGTGCTAGAGATAGAAAAGGCAGGGACCTTCAGATTTCCTACGAGCAGTACTTC. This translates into CSARDRKGRDLQISYEQYF.

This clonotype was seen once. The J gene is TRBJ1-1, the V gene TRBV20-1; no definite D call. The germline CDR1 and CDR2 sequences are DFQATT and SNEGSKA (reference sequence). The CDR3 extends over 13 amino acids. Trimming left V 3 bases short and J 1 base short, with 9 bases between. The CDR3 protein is CSARVGKNTEAFF. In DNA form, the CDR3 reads TGCAGTGCTAGGGTAGGGAAGAACACTGAAGCTTTCTTT.

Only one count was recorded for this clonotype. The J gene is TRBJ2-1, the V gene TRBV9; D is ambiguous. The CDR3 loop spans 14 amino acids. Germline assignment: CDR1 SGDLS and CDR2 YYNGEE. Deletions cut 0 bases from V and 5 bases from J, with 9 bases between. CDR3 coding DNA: TGTGCCAGCAGCGTAGGTGATAGCCACAATGAGCAGTTCTTC. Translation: CASSVGDSHNEQFF.

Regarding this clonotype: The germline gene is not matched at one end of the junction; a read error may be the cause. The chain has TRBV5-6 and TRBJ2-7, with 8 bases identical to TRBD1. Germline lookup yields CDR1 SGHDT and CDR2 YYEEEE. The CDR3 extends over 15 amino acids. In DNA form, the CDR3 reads TGTGCCAGCGGCTTGGGAGACAGGGGATCTGACGAGCAGTACTTC. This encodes CASGLGDRGSDEQYF.

CDR3 coding DNA: TGCGCCAGCAGCGGAACTAACAAGAAAACCAATGAGCAGTTCTTC. Translating it yields CASSGTNKKTNEQFF. The rearrangement uses TRBV5-1 and TRBJ2-7; D is undetermined. The J call may be wrong; the DNA end is better matched by TRBJ2-1. The CDR3 has 15 amino acids. Germline CDR1 reads SGHRS; CDR2 reads YFSETQ.

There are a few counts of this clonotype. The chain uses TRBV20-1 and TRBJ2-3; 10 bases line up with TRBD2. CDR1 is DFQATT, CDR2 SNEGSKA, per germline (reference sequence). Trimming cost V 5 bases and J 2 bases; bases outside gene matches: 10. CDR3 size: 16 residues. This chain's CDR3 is CSADRAGGPSTDTQYF. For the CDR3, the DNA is TGCAGTGCTGACCGAGCGGGAGGGCCCTCCACAGATACGCAGTATTTT.

DNA of the CDR3: TGTGCCAGCAAAGGACTAGCGGGAGGGAACTCCTACAATGAGCAGTTCTTC. Amino acids: CASKGLAGGNSYNEQFF. This rearrangement joins TRBV12-3 or TRBV12-4 to TRBJ2-1; TRBD2 aligns across 15 bases. V was pared by 7 bases and J by 0 bases, with 4 bases of the junction left unmatched. The length of the CDR3 is 17 residues.

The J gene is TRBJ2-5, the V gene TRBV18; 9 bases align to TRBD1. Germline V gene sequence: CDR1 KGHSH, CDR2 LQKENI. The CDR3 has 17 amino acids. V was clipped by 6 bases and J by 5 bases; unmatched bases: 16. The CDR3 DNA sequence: TGTGCCAGCTCGCCGGAACTCCCGGGACAGGGAGAGGAGACCCAGTACTTC. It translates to CASSPELPGQGEETQYF.

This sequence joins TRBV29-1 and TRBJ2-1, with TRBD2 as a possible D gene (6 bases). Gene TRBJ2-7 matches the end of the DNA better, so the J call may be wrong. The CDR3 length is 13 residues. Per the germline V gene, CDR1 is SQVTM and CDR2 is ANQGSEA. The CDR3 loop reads CSVEGGEYNEQYF. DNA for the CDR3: TGCAGCGTTGAAGGGGGGGAGTACAATGAGCAGTACTTC.

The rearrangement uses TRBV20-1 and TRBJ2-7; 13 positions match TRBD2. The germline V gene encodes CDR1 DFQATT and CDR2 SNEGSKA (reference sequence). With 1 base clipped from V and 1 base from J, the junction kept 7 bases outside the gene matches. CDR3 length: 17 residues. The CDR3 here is CSARAALAGGGSYEQYF. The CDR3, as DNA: TGCAGTGCTAGAGCAGCACTAGCGGGAGGGGGGTCCTACGAGCAGTACTTC.

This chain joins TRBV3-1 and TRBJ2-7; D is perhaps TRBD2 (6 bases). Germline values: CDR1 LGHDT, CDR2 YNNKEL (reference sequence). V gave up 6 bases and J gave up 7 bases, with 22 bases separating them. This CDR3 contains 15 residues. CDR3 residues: CASSLAPSSYNEQYF. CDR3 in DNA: TGTGCCAGCAGTCTAGCGCCGAGCTCCTACAATGAGCAGTACTTC.

In DNA form, the CDR3 reads TGTGCCAGCAGTGAATGGGCCAGTGGCAGTTTCTACGAGCAGTACTTC. Translation gives CASSEWASGSFYEQYF. The chain links TRBV2 to TRBJ2-7; D unresolved. V dropped 2 bases and J dropped 3 bases, with 17 bases sitting between them. The CDR3 sequence is 16 residues long. Germline loops: CDR1 SNHLY, CDR2 FYNNEI.

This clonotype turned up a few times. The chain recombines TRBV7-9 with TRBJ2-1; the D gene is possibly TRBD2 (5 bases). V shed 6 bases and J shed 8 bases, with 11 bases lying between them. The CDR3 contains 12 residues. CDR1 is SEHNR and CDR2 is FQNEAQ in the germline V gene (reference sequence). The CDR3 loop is CASSLLGDEQFF. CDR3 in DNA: TGTGCCAGCAGTTTACTAGGAGATGAGCAGTTCTTC.

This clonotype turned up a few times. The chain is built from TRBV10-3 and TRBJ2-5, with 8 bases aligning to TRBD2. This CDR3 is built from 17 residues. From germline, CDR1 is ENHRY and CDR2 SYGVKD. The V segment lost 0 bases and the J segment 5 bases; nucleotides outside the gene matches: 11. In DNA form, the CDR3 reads TGTGCCATCAGTGAGTCCACTAGCGGCTACTTCGGTGAGACCCAGTACTTC. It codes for CAISESTSGYFGETQYF.

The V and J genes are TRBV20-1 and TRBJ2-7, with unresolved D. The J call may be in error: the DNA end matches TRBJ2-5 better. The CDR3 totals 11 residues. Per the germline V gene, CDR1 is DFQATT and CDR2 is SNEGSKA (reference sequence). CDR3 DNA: TGCAGTGCTAACAAACAAGAGACCCAGTACTTC. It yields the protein CSANKQETQYF.

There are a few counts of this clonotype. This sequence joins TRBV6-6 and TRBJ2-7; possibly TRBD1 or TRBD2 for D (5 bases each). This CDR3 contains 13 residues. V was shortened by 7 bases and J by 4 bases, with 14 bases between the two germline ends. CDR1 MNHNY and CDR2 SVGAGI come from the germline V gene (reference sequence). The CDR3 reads CASTREFDYEQYF. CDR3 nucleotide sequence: TGTGCCAGCACCAGGGAGTTCGATTACGAGCAGTACTTC.

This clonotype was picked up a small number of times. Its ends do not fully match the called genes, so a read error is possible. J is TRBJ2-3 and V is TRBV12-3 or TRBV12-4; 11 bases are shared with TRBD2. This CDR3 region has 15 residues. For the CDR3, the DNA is TGTGCCAGCTACGCTAGCGGGAGGAGCATAGATACGCAGTATTTT. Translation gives CASYASGRSIDTQYF.

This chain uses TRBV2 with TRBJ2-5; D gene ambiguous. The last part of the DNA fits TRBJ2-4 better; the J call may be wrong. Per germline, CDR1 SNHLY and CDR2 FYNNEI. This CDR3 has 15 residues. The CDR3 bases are TGTGCCTTCGCTGGGAAGGAAGGCACCCAAAACATTCAGTACTTC. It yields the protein CAFAGKEGTQNIQYF.

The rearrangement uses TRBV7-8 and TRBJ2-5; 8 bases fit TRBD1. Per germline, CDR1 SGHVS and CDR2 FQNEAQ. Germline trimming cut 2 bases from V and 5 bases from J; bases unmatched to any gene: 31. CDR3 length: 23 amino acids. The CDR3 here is CASSLFRPSPRGTGSAKRETQYF. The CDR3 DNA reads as TGTGCCAGCAGCTTATTCCGACCATCCCCGCGCGGGACAGGCTCTGCTAAACGGGAGACCCAGTACTTC.